This entry is about one T cell receptor beta chain. This CDR3 is built from 14 residues. From germline, CDR1 is SGHTA and CDR2 FQGNSA. Germline trimming cut 7 bases from V and 4 bases from J; bases unmatched to any gene: 9. These data are taken from a study of cytotoxic CD8 clonotypes in ibrutinib-treated CLL. The data were produced by immunoSEQ multiplex PCR, yet TCRdb's version contains in-frame clones alone and is incomplete. In the table there are around 140,000 clones, 70% to 90% of which are singletons. This receptor was identified in a human donor with chronic lymphocytic leukemia. V and J are TRBV7-2 and TRBJ1-2; 7 bases map to TRBD1. The sample consisted of PBMCs, taken after 24 months of ibrutinib treatment. The CDR3 nucleotides are TGTGCCAGCACCCCGGACAGGCTACTCTATGGCTACACCTTC. This encodes CASTPDRLLYGYTF.